The TCR beta chain under discussion was sequenced for a study of regulatory T cells in long-lasting Graves disease. Study in general: In persistent Graves' disease, antithyroid drugs had been taken for over 5 years and TSH receptor antibodies stayed positive.

Specified time point: persistent/refractory GD, antithyroid drugs over 5 years with positive TRAb. Isolated PBMC RNA provided the starting material for the TCR library. Library construction for TCR beta used iRepertoire HTBI primers and Arm-PCR of CDR3 regions. TCRdb reprocessed the multiplex PCR reads with MiXCR, giving one entry per CDR3 protein. The repertoire holds about 460,000 distinct CDR3 sequences, with about 20% as singletons. This clonotype occurred many times. The antigen is unknown. The CDR3 is 13 amino acids. V lost 3 bases to trimming and J lost 1 base, with 9 bases between them. Germline CDR1 SQVTM, CDR2 ANQGSEA. General study results and limits: Patients with persistent disease showed a bias toward TRBV28, TRBJ1-2 and TRBJ2-5. Peripheral blood alone, not thyroid tissue, underwent study.

The sequence derives from a female donor with Graves disease. The sample consisted of peripheral blood mononuclear cells (PBMCs), taken when the disease was refractory, from a patient treated with antithyroid drugs. The chain couples TRBV29-1 to TRBJ2-5; D is unclear. The CDR3 DNA is TGCAGCGTTGAGCTGGCGTCCCAAGAGACCCAGTACTTC. Its protein product is CSVELASQETQYF.